These T cell receptor beta chains were read from a single sample in a study of T cell responses to AZD1222 COVID-19 vaccine. This table comes from immunoSEQ multiplex PCR, and its TCRdb copy is limited to in-frame clones, with some not included. The sample lists some 110,000 clones, roughly 84% occurring once. This material consisted of peripheral blood, taken on day 0 of AZD1222 vaccination. The receptor source for this set is an adult in good health. CDR3s include the opening cysteine and the closing phenylalanine or tryptophan. D genes are given only for firm matches. Some rows have no size entry. The others give once, few or many, or a class for an expanded clone.

d_call | j_call | v_call | clone_size | cdr3_nt | cdr3_aa
- | TRBJ2-5 | TRBV5-1 | once | TGCGCCAGCAGCTTGGGAGCAGCGGGGCTTTCACAGGGGACCCAGTACTTC | CASSLGAAGLSQGTQYF
TRBD2 | TRBJ2-5 | TRBV6-5 | - | TGTGCCAGCACCTTGACTAGCGCCAAGACCCAGTACTTC | CASTLTSAKTQYF
- | TRBJ1-2 | TRBV6-5 | - | TGTGCCAGCAGCAAAAGGCCAGGGGCGAGGGGCTACACCTTC | CASSKRPGARGYTF
- | TRBJ1-3 | TRBV9 | - | TGTGCCAGCAGCGTACTCTCGGGCTCTGGAAACACCATATATTTT | CASSVLSGSGNTIYF
- | TRBJ1-4 | TRBV7-9 | - | TGTGCCAGCAGCTTTGGCCCAACTAATGAAAAACTGTTTTTT | CASSFGPTNEKLFF
- | TRBJ1-2 | TRBV5-4 | - | TGTGCCAGCAGCTTGCAGGGCGGTGATGGCTACACCTTC | CASSLQGGDGYTF
- | TRBJ1-1 | TRBV20-1 | - | TGCAGTGCTAGTAGGTCCACTGAAGCTTTCTTT | CSASRSTEAFF
TRBD1 | TRBJ2-2 | TRBV18 | once | TGTGCCAGCTCACGCGCGACAGGGGCCGGGGAGCTGTTTTTT | CASSRATGAGELFF
- | TRBJ2-7 | TRBV19 | - | TGTGCCAGTAGCAAGGGCGGTGTGAGCTCCTACGAGCAGTACTTC | CASSKGGVSSYEQYF
- | TRBJ2-7 | TRBV7-8 | - | TGTGCCAGCAGCCCCTTAACCTACGAGCAGTACTTC | CASSPLTYEQYF
- | TRBJ1-6 | TRBV2 | - | TGTGCCAGCAGTGGAGAGGGCGGGGGTTCACCCCTCCACTTT | CASSGEGGGSPLHF
- | TRBJ1-1 | TRBV6-5 | few | TGTGCCAGCACCCCGAGACCCACTGAAGCTTTCTTT | CASTPRPTEAFF
TRBD2 | TRBJ2-3 | TRBV11-3 | - | TGTGCCAGCAGCTTAGAATTGGGGTCTAGCGGACTCACAGATACGCAGTATTTT | CASSLELGSSGLTDTQYF
- | TRBJ2-2 | TRBV7-2 | - | TGTGCCAGCAGCCCACGGGGGTTTGACACCGGGGAGCTGTTTTTT | CASSPRGFDTGELFF
- | TRBJ1-5 | TRBV27 | - | TGTGCCAGCAGTTTAATCGCCGGGAGGACTGGCAATCAGCCCCAGCATTTT | CASSLIAGRTGNQPQHF
- | TRBJ1-1 | TRBV28 | - | TGTGCCAGCAGCGCACTGAGGATCATGAACACTGAAGCTTTCTTT | CASSALRIMNTEAFF
- | TRBJ1-4 | TRBV6-5 | once | TGTGCCAGCAGGCGTCCCGGGACAAATAATGAAAAACTGTTTTTT | CASRRPGTNNEKLFF
- | TRBJ1-6 | TRBV5-1 | - | TGCGCCAGCAGCTATTCGGGGGGCGGAAATTCACCCCTCCACTTT | CASSYSGGGNSPLHF
- | TRBJ1-4 | TRBV28 | - | TGTGCCAGCAGTGGGACTCGCAAACTGTTTTTT | CASSGTRKLFF
TRBD2 | TRBJ2-3 | TRBV19 | - | TGTGCCAGTAGTCCGATAGCGGGGGGGCCGGATACGCAGTATTTT | CASSPIAGGPDTQYF
TRBD2 | TRBJ2-1 | TRBV10-3 | - | TGTGCCATCAGTGGGGCCGCCGGGACTAGCGGGGGTCCTAGTCAGCAGTTCTTC | CAISGAAGTSGGPSQQFF
TRBD2 | TRBJ2-5 | TRBV7-2 | - | TGTGCCAGCAGCTTAGATAAAGGGACTAGCGGGACCCAGTACTTC | CASSLDKGTSGTQYF
- | TRBJ2-2 | TRBV9 | - | TGTGCCAGCAGCTGGGATACAGGGAGGAACACCGGGGAGCTGTTTTTT | CASSWDTGRNTGELFF
TRBD2 | TRBJ2-5 | TRBV15 | - | TGTGCCACCAGCAGAGGACTAGCGGGGGGCGGAGGGGAGACCCAGTACTTC | CATSRGLAGGGGETQYF
TRBD1 | TRBJ2-2 | TRBV18 | - | TGTGCCAGCTCACGACTGGGACAGGCCACCGGGGAGCTGTTTTTT | CASSRLGQATGELFF
TRBD1 | TRBJ1-2 | TRBV10-3 | few | TGTGCCATCAATATGGACAGGGGGTCCGGCTACACCTTC | CAINMDRGSGYTF
- | TRBJ1-1 | TRBV18 | few | TGTGCCAGCTCACATGGAGGATCGAGAGCTGAAGCTTTCTTT | CASSHGGSRAEAFF
TRBD1 | TRBJ1-4 | TRBV27 | once | TGTGCCAGCAGTTTAAATACAGGGGGCGAAGAAAAACTGTTTTTT | CASSLNTGGEEKLFF
- | TRBJ2-7 | TRBV24-1 | - | TGTGCCACCAGTGAGGGGCTTAGGTACGAGCAGTACTTC | CATSEGLRYEQYF
TRBD1 | TRBJ1-1 | TRBV7-9 | - | TGTGCCAGCAGGGACGACAGGGGATGGACTGAAGCTTTCTTT | CASRDDRGWTEAFF
- | TRBJ1-1 | TRBV21-1 | once | TGTGCCAGCAGCAAACGACCGGGAAGGAAGGGCGAGTCCACTGAAGCTTTCTTT | CASSKRPGRKGESTEAFF
- | TRBJ2-5 | TRBV5-1 | - | TGCGCCAGCAGCCGGGGACGAGAGACCCAGTACTTC | CASSRGRETQYF
TRBD1 | TRBJ2-1 | TRBV7-9 | - | TGTGCCAGCAGCTTAGAAGTGGGGACAGGGAGCCGCAATGAGCAGTTCTTC | CASSLEVGTGSRNEQFF
- | TRBJ2-3 | TRBV24-1 | - | TGTGCCACCAGTGACCCTAGCACAGATACGCAGTATTTT | CATSDPSTDTQYF
- | TRBJ1-1 | TRBV7-6 | - | TGTGCCAGCAGGTCCGTGGGCAGCGAAGCTTTCTTT | CASRSVGSEAFF
- | TRBJ2-5 | TRBV7-6 | - | TGTGCCAGCAGCTTCCAGGGAGGCGGGCAAGAGACCCAGTACTTC | CASSFQGGGQETQYF
- | TRBJ2-5 | TRBV7-2 | - | TGTGCCAGCAGCCAGTGGGACTTTCAAGAGACCCAGTACTTC | CASSQWDFQETQYF
- | TRBJ2-3 | TRBV21-1 | - | TGTGCCAGCAGCACACTAGCGGCCATCGTTCCGGATACGCAGTATTTT | CASSTLAAIVPDTQYF
TRBD1 | TRBJ2-3 | TRBV3-1/TRBV3-2 | - | TGTGCCAGCAGTCGACAGGGCTCAGATACGCAGTATTTT | CASSRQGSDTQYF
- | TRBJ2-7 | TRBV6-5 | - | TGTGCCAGCAGGTCCCTCAACGGCAGGGCGTACGAGCAGTACTTC | CASRSLNGRAYEQYF
- | TRBJ1-1 | TRBV28 | - | TGTGCCAGCAGGTTGGGGGCCTTAGACGCTTTCTTT | CASRLGALDAFF
TRBD2 | TRBJ2-3 | TRBV28 | - | TGTGCCAGCAGTTTATACGGGGGGGCAGATACGCAGTATTTT | CASSLYGGADTQYF
- | TRBJ1-4 | TRBV20-1 | - | TGCAGTGCTAGTCGCCGGCTTGCAACTAATGAAAAACTGTTTTTT | CSASRRLATNEKLFF
- | TRBJ2-3 | TRBV12-3/TRBV12-4 | - | TGTGCCAGCGGACTGAACACAGATACGCAGTATTTT | CASGLNTDTQYF
- | TRBJ1-1 | TRBV2 | - | TGTGCCAGCAGTGTCCGGGGTAGGAACACTGAAGCTTTCTTT | CASSVRGRNTEAFF
- | TRBJ1-3 | TRBV18 | - | TGTGCCAGCTCACCACAGGGTTTAGCTGGAAACACCATATATTTT | CASSPQGLAGNTIYF
- | TRBJ2-5 | TRBV18 | - | TGTGCCACCAAACGGGTCCTTCAAGAGACCCAGTACTTC | CATKRVLQETQYF
- | TRBJ2-5 | TRBV11-2 | - | TGTGCCAGCAGCTTGAGCGGAGTTCAAGAGACCCAGTACTTC | CASSLSGVQETQYF
- | TRBJ2-2 | TRBV7-9 | - | TGTGCCAGCACACCGTGGGGGGAGCTGTTTTTT | CASTPWGELFF
- | TRBJ2-7 | TRBV23-1 | - | TGCGCCAGCAGTCTGAAAACAGCCTTTACCCACGAGCAGTACTTC | CASSLKTAFTHEQYF
TRBD2 | TRBJ2-1 | TRBV3-1/TRBV3-2 | - | TGTGCCAGCAGCTTCATCGCGACTAGCACTGAGCAGTTCTTC | CASSFIATSTEQFF
- | TRBJ2-1 | TRBV23-1 | - | TGCGCCAGCAGTCATTACGACAGAGCGGTAGCGTACAATGAGCAGTTCTTC | CASSHYDRAVAYNEQFF